This T cell receptor (beta chain) was found in a study of T cell repertoires in cytomegalovirus infection. In TCRdb, the reads were re-called with MiXCR into one record per CDR3 protein. There are 700,000 to 850,000 distinct CDR3 sequences in the sample; 32% occur only once, and around 11% lies in the top ten. Regarding this clonotype: Its matching antigen is unknown.

Trimming shortened V by 0 bases and J by 9 bases, and 9 bases separated the two germline ends. The CDR3 totals 12 residues. Germline assignment: CDR1 SGHRS and CDR2 YFSETQ. This specimen consisted of cultured CD8+ T cells from PBMCs, obtained from culture after CMV antigen stimulation. The sequence was obtained from a human donor in good health (CMV status not recorded). Some clones in this sample may be carry-over from other donors' samples. The V and J genes are TRBV5-1 and TRBJ1-1; D is undetermined. DNA for the CDR3: TGCGCCAGCAGCTTGGACAGCGCTAAAGCTTTCTTT. It is translated as CASSLDSAKAFF.